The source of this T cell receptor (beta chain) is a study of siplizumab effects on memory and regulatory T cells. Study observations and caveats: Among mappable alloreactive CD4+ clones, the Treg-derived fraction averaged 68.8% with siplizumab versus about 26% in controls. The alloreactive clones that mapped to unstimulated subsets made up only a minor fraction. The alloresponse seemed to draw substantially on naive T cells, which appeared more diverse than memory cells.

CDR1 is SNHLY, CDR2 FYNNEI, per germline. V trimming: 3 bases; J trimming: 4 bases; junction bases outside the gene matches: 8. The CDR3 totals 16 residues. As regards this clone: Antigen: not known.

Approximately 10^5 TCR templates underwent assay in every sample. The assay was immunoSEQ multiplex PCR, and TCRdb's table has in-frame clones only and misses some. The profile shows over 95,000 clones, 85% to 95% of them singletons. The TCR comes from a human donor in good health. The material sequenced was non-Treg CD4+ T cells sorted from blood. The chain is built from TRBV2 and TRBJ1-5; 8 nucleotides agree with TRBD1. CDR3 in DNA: TGTGCCAGCAGTGAGTATGGGACAGGTGTGAATCAGCCCCAGCATTTT. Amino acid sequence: CASSEYGTGVNQPQHF.